This T cell receptor beta chain was profiled in a study of cytomegalovirus exposure and HLA in healthy donors. For the study at large: Both the roughly 120 validation repertoires and the approximately 670 first-cohort repertoires used the same platform, as reported by a later analysis. Study-wide points: The authors enumerated over 150 TCR beta chains as linked to cytomegalovirus.

Concerning this clone: Its matching antigen is unknown.

Sequencing was performed with immunoSEQ multiplex PCR; in TCRdb, only in-frame clones are kept and a portion is missing. This sample yields about 160,000 clones, of which approximately 96% are seen a single time; 0.89% belongs to the top ten. The 120-subject validation cohort, separate from the 666-subject first cohort, included the donors. The germline V gene encodes CDR1 SGHNT and CDR2 YENEEA. With 1 base clipped from V and 7 bases from J, the junction kept 6 bases outside the gene matches. There are 15 residues in the CDR3. The V and J genes are TRBV11-3 and TRBJ2-7, with 11 bases identical to TRBD1. Sequenced sample: PBMCs. This TCR was recovered from a woman under 30 in good health and CMV-seronegative. In nucleotides, the CDR3 is TGTGCCAGCAGCTTAGGAGGACAGGGGGCGGTTGAGCAGTACTTC. It translates to CASSLGGQGAVEQYF. The whole variable domain, filled in from reference TRBV11-3 and TRBJ2-7, reads EAGVVQSPRYKIIEKKQPVAFWCNPISGHNTLYWYLQNLGQGPELLIRYENEEAVDDSQLPKDRFSAERLKGVDSTLKIQPAELGDSAVYLCASSLGGQGAVEQYFGPGTRLTVT.